These 30 T cell receptor beta chains share one sample of origin, sequenced in a study of T-cell memory formation after mild COVID-19. TCRdb called the 5' RACE reads again in MiXCR, with one record for every CDR3 protein. The top ten hold roughly 1.3% of the sample, which has about 29,000 distinct CDR3 sequences, about 16% seen once. The specimen was PBMCs or a T cell subset sorted from them (not recorded which). The source is an adult who had mild COVID-19 (a few samples of this study predate the infection). Cell type and time point are not known.

This chain joins TRBV29-1 and TRBJ2-3, with TRBD2 identical over 9 bases. The germline CDR1 and CDR2 sequences are SQVTM and ANQGSEA. V gave up 2 bases and J gave up 0 bases; unmatched junction bases: 0. This CDR3 region has 14 residues. CDR3 sequence: CSVELAGSTDTQYF. The CDR3, as DNA: TGCAGCGTTGAACTAGCGGGGAGCACAGATACGCAGTATTTT.

This rearrangement joins TRBV25-1 to TRBJ1-2; D perhaps matches TRBD1 (5 bases). CDR1 is MGHDK and CDR2 is SYGVNS in the germline V gene. V lost 2 bases and J lost 3, with 10 bases in between. This CDR3 is built from 14 residues. CDR3 DNA: TGTGCCAGCAGTGAAACTGGGGCCTACTATGGCTACACCTTC. This encodes CASSETGAYYGYTF.

This clonotype was seen a few times. J is TRBJ1-1 and V is TRBV24-1; no clear D. CDR1 and CDR2 (germline): KGHDR, SFDVKD. The ends were cut back, 2 bases at V and 5 bases at J, with 14 bases in the middle. The CDR3 is 15 residues long. The CDR3 spells CATSDSRKRVTEAFF. DNA of the CDR3: TGTGCCACCAGTGATTCTCGGAAAAGGGTGACTGAAGCTTTCTTT.

This clonotype was found many times. The chain recombines TRBV5-1 with TRBJ1-1; D is undetermined. The CDR3 sequence is 14 residues long. Germline V gene sequence: CDR1 SGHRS, CDR2 YFSETQ. Trimming shortened V by 4 bases and J by 4 bases, and 14 bases separated the two germline ends. The CDR3 region is CASSSGRAVTEAFF. The CDR3 DNA is TGCGCCAGCAGCAGCGGGAGGGCAGTCACTGAAGCTTTCTTT. The whole variable domain, filled in from reference TRBV5-1 and TRBJ1-1, reads KAGVTQTPRYLIKTRGQQVTLSCSPISGHRSVSWYQQTPGQGLQFLFEYFSETQRNKGNFPGRFSGRQFSNSRSEMNVSTLELGDSALYLCASSSGRAVTEAFFGQGTRLTVV.

This clonotype was seen many times. The rearrangement links TRBV3-1 to TRBJ2-5; D might be TRBD2 (5 bases). This CDR3 has 16 residues. Deletions cut 3 bases from V and 4 bases from J, with 18 bases between. Per the germline V gene, CDR1 is LGHDT and CDR2 is YNNKEL (reference sequence). CDR3 sequence: CASSQSSGGSRETQYF. The DNA of the CDR3 is TGTGCCAGCAGCCAGAGCTCCGGAGGTTCCCGAGAGACCCAGTACTTC.

There are a few counts of this clonotype. CDR3 nucleotide sequence: TGTGCCAGCAGCCGATACAGGGGAAGGGGGCAAGAGACCCAGTACTTC. It yields the protein CASSRYRGRGQETQYF. The chain carries TRBV3-1 and TRBJ2-5; the match to TRBD1 covers 7 bases. This CDR3 has 16 amino acids. CDR1 and CDR2 from the germline V gene are LGHDT and YNNKEL (reference sequence). With V trimmed by 4 bases and J by 2 bases, 10 bases remained unmatched.

A single count supports this clonotype. The chain couples TRBV24-1 to TRBJ2-1; D might be TRBD2 (5 bases). V lost 3 bases, J lost 11 bases, and 13 bases lay in between. In germline, CDR1 is KGHDR, CDR2 SFDVKD. The CDR3 totals 13 residues. CDR3 nucleotides: TGTGCCACCAGTGATAGAGGAAGAGGGCAGCAGTTCTTC. Protein sequence: CATSDRGRGQQFF.

This chain connects TRBV2 to TRBJ2-1; D uncertain. The CDR3 contains 13 residues. The V and J ends lost 8 bases and 6 bases respectively, with 14 bases between them. CDR1 and CDR2 from the germline V gene are SNHLY and FYNNEI. This CDR3 reads CASAESNGNEQFF. The CDR3 DNA sequence: TGTGCCAGCGCCGAGAGTAATGGCAATGAGCAGTTCTTC.

About this clonotype itself: A read error is possible here, since a much larger clone lies one base away. V usage is TRBV5-1 and J usage is TRBJ2-1, with TRBD1 matching 9 bases. The trim removed 4 bases at V and 13 bases at J, leaving 9 bases unmatched. This CDR3 contains 13 residues. Germline values: CDR1 SGHRS, CDR2 YFSETQ. This CDR3 is CASSATGGGDQFF. The CDR3 DNA is TGCGCCAGCAGCGCGACAGGGGGGGGTGATCAGTTCTTC.

In its sample, this clonotype was seen many times. The CDR3 DNA is TGTGCCAGCAGCTTCCGCGAGGTGCGGTACAATGAGCAGTTCTTC. Protein sequence: CASSFREVRYNEQFF. The chain has TRBV7-9 and TRBJ2-1; D ambiguous. Germline V gene sequence: CDR1 SEHNR, CDR2 FQNEAQ (reference sequence). The length of the CDR3 is 15 residues. The V end lost 3 bases, the J end lost 4 bases, and 13 bases lay between the germline ends.

In this sample, this clonotype turned up many times. The CDR3 DNA reads TGTGCCAGCAGTCTACAGGGTAACTATGGCTACACCTTC. As protein: CASSLQGNYGYTF. This chain links TRBV12-3 or TRBV12-4 with TRBJ1-2, with D perhaps TRBD1 (6 bases). The CDR3 runs to 13 residues. V lost 5 bases to trimming and J lost 1 base, with 8 bases between them.

By sample share, this clonotype is medium-sized. The chain combines TRBV15 with TRBJ2-7, with D possibly TRBD2 on 6 matching bases. Looked up from germline, CDR1 is LNHNV and CDR2 is YYDKDF (reference sequence). This CDR3 spans 14 amino acids. Between the trimmed V and J ends, which lost 3 bases and 4 bases, there was a span of 13 bases. CDR3 amino acids: CATSRQGGSYEQYF. For the CDR3, the DNA is TGTGCCACCAGCAGGCAGGGAGGATCTTACGAGCAGTACTTC.

This clonotype was seen a few times. This chain uses TRBV12-3 or TRBV12-4 with TRBJ1-1; no definite D call. The V and J ends lost 4 bases and 1 base respectively, with 7 bases between them. This CDR3 is 13 amino acids long. CDR3 nucleotide sequence: TGTGCCAGCAGTTCGGTCCCGAACACTGAAGCTTTCTTT. Translation: CASSSVPNTEAFF.

This chain connects TRBV2 to TRBJ2-1, with TRBD2 matching over 11 bases. Per germline, CDR1 SNHLY and CDR2 FYNNEI. The CDR3 is 15 amino acids. The trim removed 4 bases at V and 4 bases at J, leaving 3 bases unmatched. The CDR3, as DNA: TGTGCCAGCAGTGTTTTAGCGGGGGGGTACAATGAGCAGTTCTTC. The encoded protein is CASSVLAGGYNEQFF.

This sequence joins TRBV19 and TRBJ1-2, with 8 bases that match TRBD1. J gave up 5 bases and V 6 bases, and 5 bases lay outside the gene matches. This CDR3 contains 13 residues. CDR1 and CDR2 from the germline V gene are LNHDA and SQIVND (reference sequence). The CDR3: CASRPGGSYGYTF. Here the CDR3 DNA reads TGTGCCAGTAGACCAGGGGGCTCATATGGCTACACCTTC.

This clonotype was detected ten times or more. The rearrangement uses TRBV11-2 and TRBJ2-3; D is ambiguous. Germline CDR1 is SGHAT and CDR2 is FQNNGV. Trimming took 1 base from V and 1 from J, leaving 9 bases between them. This CDR3 has 15 amino acids. The CDR3 DNA reads as TGTGCCAGCAGCTTAGGTAACGGCCGCACAGATACGCAGTATTTT. Encoded protein: CASSLGNGRTDTQYF. The entire variable domain, with the rest obtained from reference TRBV11-2 and TRBJ2-3, is as follows: EAGVAQSPRYKIIEKRQSVAFWCNPISGHATLYWYQQILGQGPKLLIQFQNNGVVDDSQLPKDRFSAERLKGVDSTLKIQPAKLEDSAVYLCASSLGNGRTDTQYFGPGTRLTVL.

This clonotype has more than one count but fewer than ten. This chain connects TRBV4-1 to TRBJ1-3, with TRBD1 matching 8 bases. V lost 6 bases, J lost 0 bases, and 10 bases stayed unmatched. The CDR3 consists of 17 residues. CDR1 is MGHRA, CDR2 YSYEKL, per germline. The CDR3 spells CASRTLGQARSGNTIYF. The CDR3 bases are TGCGCCAGCAGGACTTTGGGACAGGCCCGCTCTGGAAACACCATATATTTT.

This clonotype was recorded many times. The chain uses TRBV4-1 and TRBJ2-1; TRBD1 might be the D (6 bases). CDR1 and CDR2 (germline): MGHRA, YSYEKL. Trimming took 1 base from V and 7 from J, leaving 14 bases between them. The CDR3 extends over 15 amino acids. CDR3 coding DNA: TGCGCCAGCAGCCAAGGTGTCAGGGGAAGGAATGAGCAGTTCTTC. It codes for CASSQGVRGRNEQFF.

The gene calls are TRBV2 and TRBJ2-7, with D possibly TRBD1 on 6 matching bases. The CDR3 is made up of 11 amino acids. Trimming removed 5 bases from V and 11 bases from J, with 13 bases in between. Germline CDR1 reads SNHLY; CDR2 reads FYNNEI. CDR3 DNA: TGTGCCAGCAGTTTGGACAGAAGTGAGTACTTC. Encoded protein: CASSLDRSEYF.

This clonotype was observed at least ten times. DNA of the CDR3: TGTGCCAGCAGTGAGAGGCAACTTCACTTGACCTCTAGCACAGATACGCAGTATTTT. It yields the protein CASSERQLHLTSSTDTQYF. The V call is TRBV2, the J call TRBJ2-3; D gene unclear. CDR3 length: 19 residues. Between the trimmed V and J ends, which lost 3 bases and 0 bases, there was a span of 22 bases. Germline V lookup: CDR1 SNHLY, CDR2 FYNNEI.

V is TRBV5-1 and J is TRBJ2-1; the D call may be TRBD1 or TRBD2 (5 bases each). This CDR3 is built from 15 residues. Germline V gene data show CDR1 as SGHRS and CDR2 as YFSETQ. The V end lost 0 bases, the J end lost 8 bases, and 15 bases lay between the germline ends. CDR3 in amino acids: CASSLGGAGAYEQFF. CDR3 bases: TGCGCCAGCAGCTTGGGAGGGGCCGGGGCTTATGAGCAGTTCTTC.

This clonotype was seen repeatedly, ten times or more. The chain couples TRBV30 to TRBJ2-7, with D unresolved. Germline loops: CDR1 GTSNPN, CDR2 SVGIG (reference sequence). The CDR3 spans 12 residues. Trimming pared 0 bases from V and 3 bases from J, leaving 6 bases between. The CDR3 region has the DNA TGTGCCTGGAGTGTAGGTAGCTACGAGCAGTACTTC. Amino acid sequence: CAWSVGSYEQYF.

The rearrangement links TRBV7-2 to TRBJ1-1; 8 nucleotides agree with TRBD1. Germline V gene lookup returns CDR1 SGHTA and CDR2 FQGNSA. V gave up 1 base and J gave up 1 base; unmatched junction bases: 5. CDR3 length: 16 residues. The DNA of the CDR3 is TGTGCCAGCAGCTTAGGGACAGGGATGGGGAACACTGAAGCTTTCTTT. This codes for CASSLGTGMGNTEAFF.

This clonotype was counted many times. CDR3 sequence (DNA): TGCGCCACCAACCCCGGGACTAGCTCACGACCCGTCACGGATACGCAGTATTTT. It translates to CATNPGTSSRPVTDTQYF. The V call is TRBV5-1, the J call TRBJ2-3; TRBD2 agrees at 9 bases. V gave up 9 bases and J gave up 6 bases; unmatched junction bases: 23. The CDR3 totals 18 residues. CDR1 is SGHRS and CDR2 is YFSETQ in the germline V gene.

Ten or more counts support this clonotype. The chain combines TRBV12-3 or TRBV12-4 with TRBJ2-3; D remains unclear. V lost 3 bases and J 4 bases, leaving 20 bases between the germline ends. The CDR3 sequence is 17 residues long. The CDR3 loop is CASSLGLRLAGADTQYF. In DNA, the CDR3 is TGTGCCAGCAGTTTGGGGTTAAGACTTGCAGGTGCAGATACGCAGTATTTT.

In this sample, this clonotype turned up many times. The V gene is TRBV4-3, the J gene TRBJ2-1; D may be TRBD2 (6 bases). The CDR3 has 15 amino acids. V was clipped by 0 bases and J by 13 bases, with 19 bases between them. Per germline, CDR1 LGHNA and CDR2 YSLEER. CDR3 nucleotides: TGCGCCAGCAGCCAAGATCAAGGGAGCGGGCGGCGCCAGTTCTTC. Encoded protein: CASSQDQGSGRRQFF.

This clonotype was found many times. The chain joins TRBV24-1 to TRBJ2-2; 7 bases agree with TRBD1. The V and J ends lost 0 bases and 4 bases, in that order; junction bases with no gene match: 1. Per the germline V gene, CDR1 is KGHDR and CDR2 is SFDVKD. The CDR3 consists of 15 residues. The CDR3 loop is CATSDLDRVTGELFF. As DNA, the CDR3 is TGTGCCACCAGTGATTTGGACAGGGTCACCGGGGAGCTGTTTTTT.

In this sample, this clonotype turned up many times. The rearrangement uses TRBV9 and TRBJ1-6; TRBD1 matches 7 bases. From germline, CDR1 is SGDLS and CDR2 YYNGEE. Losses at the gene ends were 2 bases for V and 9 bases for J; bases not matched to a gene: 8. There are 15 residues in the CDR3. The CDR3 nucleotides are TGTGCCAGCAGCGTTAGACAGGGATCGGGTTCACCCCTCCACTTT. Amino acid sequence: CASSVRQGSGSPLHF.

The chain recombines TRBV18 with TRBJ2-3; D unresolved. Trimming removed 5 bases at V and 6 bases at J, with 9 bases between. The CDR3 runs to 12 residues. Germline assignment: CDR1 KGHSH and CDR2 LQKENI. The CDR3, as DNA: TGTGCCAGCTCAGCATATCTGGATACGCAGTATTTT. It specifies CASSAYLDTQYF.

This clonotype has ten or more counts. The rearrangement links TRBV27 to TRBJ1-2; D gene uncertain. Germline V gene lookup returns CDR1 MNHEY and CDR2 SMNVEV (reference sequence). V was shortened by 1 base and J by 6 bases, with 15 bases between the two germline ends. The length of the CDR3 is 15 residues. This CDR3 is CASSLWSRGTDGYTF. The CDR3 DNA reads as TGTGCCAGCAGTTTATGGTCACGTGGCACGGATGGCTACACCTTC.